This T cell receptor beta chain derives from a study of human T cells and chemical hapten exposure. Time point given: pre-sensitization, week 0. The treatment was: therapeutic diphenylcyclopropenone sensitization with weekly scalp DPC. The CDR3 extends over 13 amino acids. Trimming cost V 3 bases and J 8 bases, with 10 bases left between them. Each CDR3 protein gets one entry after TCRdb re-called the RACE reads with MiXCR. The sample contains 60,000 to 70,000 distinct CDR3 sequences, approximately 10% of which appear only once. This clonotype was seen many times. This clonotype was obtained from a woman aged 45-65 years with alopecia areata. Some clones in this sample may be carry-over from other donors' samples. The material sequenced was whole blood, taken in connection with sensitization to the hapten diphenylcyclopropenone (DPC). This chain connects TRBV12-3 or TRBV12-4 to TRBJ1-4; D possibly corresponds to TRBD1 (6 bases). The chain's CDR3 is CASSFSRGEKLFF. CDR3 in DNA: TGTGCCAGCAGTTTTTCCAGGGGCGAAAAACTGTTTTTT.